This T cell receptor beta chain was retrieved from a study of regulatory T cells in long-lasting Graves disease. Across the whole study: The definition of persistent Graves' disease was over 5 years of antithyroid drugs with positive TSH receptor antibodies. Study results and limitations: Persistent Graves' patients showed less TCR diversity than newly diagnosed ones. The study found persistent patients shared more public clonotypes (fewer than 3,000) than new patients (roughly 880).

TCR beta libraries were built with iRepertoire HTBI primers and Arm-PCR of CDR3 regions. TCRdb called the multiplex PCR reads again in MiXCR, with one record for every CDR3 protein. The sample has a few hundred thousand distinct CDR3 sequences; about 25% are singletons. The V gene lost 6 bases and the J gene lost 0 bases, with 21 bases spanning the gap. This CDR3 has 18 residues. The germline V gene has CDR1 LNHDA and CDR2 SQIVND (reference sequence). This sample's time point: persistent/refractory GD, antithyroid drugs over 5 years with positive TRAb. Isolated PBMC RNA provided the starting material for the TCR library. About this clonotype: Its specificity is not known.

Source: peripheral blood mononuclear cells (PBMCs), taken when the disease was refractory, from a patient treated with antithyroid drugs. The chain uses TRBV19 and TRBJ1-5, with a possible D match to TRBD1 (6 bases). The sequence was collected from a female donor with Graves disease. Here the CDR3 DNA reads TGTGCCAGTAGCAACCCAATTTGGGCAGGGGATAGCAATCAGCCCCAGCATTTT. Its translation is CASSNPIWAGDSNQPQHF. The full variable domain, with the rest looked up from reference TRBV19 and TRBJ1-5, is DGGITQSPKYLFRKEGQNVTLSCEQNLNHDAMYWYRQDPGQGLRLIYYSQIVNDFQKGDIAEGYSVSREKKESFPLTVTSAQKNPTAFYLCASSNPIWAGDSNQPQHFGDGTRLSIL.